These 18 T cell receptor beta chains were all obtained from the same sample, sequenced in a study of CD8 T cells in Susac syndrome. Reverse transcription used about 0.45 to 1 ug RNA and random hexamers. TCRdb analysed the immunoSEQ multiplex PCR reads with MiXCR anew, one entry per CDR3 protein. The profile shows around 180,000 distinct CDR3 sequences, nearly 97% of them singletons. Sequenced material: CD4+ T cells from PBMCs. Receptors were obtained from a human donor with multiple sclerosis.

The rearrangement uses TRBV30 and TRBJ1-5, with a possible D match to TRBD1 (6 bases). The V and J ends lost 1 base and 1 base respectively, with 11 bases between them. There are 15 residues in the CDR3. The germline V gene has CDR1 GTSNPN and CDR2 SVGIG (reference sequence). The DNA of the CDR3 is TGTGCCTGGAGTGCTGGGGGCCTCAGCAATCAGCCCCAGCATTTT. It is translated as CAWSAGGLSNQPQHF.

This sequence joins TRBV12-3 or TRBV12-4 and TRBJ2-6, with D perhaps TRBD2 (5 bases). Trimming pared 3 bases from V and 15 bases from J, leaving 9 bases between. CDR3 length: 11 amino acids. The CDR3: CASSFPEDLTF. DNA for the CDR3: TGTGCCAGCAGTTTCCCGGAGGACCTGACTTTC.

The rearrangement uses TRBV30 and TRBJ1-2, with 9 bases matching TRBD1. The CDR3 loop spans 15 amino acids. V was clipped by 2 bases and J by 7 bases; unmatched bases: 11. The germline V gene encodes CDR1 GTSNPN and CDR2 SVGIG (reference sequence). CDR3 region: CAWSNFGTGIAGYTF. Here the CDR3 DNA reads TGTGCCTGGAGTAATTTTGGGACAGGGATTGCTGGCTACACCTTC.

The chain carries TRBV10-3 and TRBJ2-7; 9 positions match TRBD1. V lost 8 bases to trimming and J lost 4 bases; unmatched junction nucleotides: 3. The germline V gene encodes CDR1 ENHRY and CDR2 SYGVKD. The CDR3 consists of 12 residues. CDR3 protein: CAIRDRVYEQYF. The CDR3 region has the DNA TGTGCCATCCGGGACAGGGTTTACGAGCAGTACTTC.

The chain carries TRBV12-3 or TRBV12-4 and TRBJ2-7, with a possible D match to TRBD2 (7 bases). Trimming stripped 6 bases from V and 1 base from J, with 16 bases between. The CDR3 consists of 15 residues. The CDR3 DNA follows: TGTGCCAGCAGCCTGGGGGGGGACACTTCCTACGAGCAGTACTTC. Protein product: CASSLGGDTSYEQYF.

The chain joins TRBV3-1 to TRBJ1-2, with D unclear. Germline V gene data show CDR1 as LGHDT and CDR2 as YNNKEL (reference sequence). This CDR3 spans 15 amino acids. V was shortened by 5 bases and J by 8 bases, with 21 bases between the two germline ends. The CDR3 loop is CASSYRGSQRGGYTF. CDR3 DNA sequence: TGTGCCAGCAGCTACCGGGGTTCTCAAAGAGGAGGCTACACCTTC.

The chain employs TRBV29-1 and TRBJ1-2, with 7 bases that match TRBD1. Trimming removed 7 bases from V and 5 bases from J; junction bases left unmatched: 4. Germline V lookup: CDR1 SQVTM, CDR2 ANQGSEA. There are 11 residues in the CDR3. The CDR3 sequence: CSASGGYGYTF. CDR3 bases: TGCAGCGCCTCAGGGGGGTATGGCTACACCTTC.

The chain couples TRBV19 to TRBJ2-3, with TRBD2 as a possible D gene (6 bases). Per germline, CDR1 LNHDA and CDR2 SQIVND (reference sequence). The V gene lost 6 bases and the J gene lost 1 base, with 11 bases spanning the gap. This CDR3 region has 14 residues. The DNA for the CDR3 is TGTGCCAGTAGGGTCGGCGGGGGCACAGATACGCAGTATTTT. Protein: CASRVGGGTDTQYF.

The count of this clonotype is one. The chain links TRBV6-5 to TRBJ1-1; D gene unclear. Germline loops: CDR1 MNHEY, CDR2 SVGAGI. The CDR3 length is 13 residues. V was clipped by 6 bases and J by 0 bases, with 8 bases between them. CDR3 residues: CASSALMNTEAFF. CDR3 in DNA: TGTGCCAGCAGCGCGCTTATGAACACTGAAGCTTTCTTT.

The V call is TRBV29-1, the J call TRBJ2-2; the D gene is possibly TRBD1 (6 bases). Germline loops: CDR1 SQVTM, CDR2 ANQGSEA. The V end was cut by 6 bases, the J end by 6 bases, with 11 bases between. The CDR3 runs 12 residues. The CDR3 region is CSVATGPGELFF. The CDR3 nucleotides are TGCAGCGTGGCCACAGGGCCCGGGGAGCTGTTTTTT.

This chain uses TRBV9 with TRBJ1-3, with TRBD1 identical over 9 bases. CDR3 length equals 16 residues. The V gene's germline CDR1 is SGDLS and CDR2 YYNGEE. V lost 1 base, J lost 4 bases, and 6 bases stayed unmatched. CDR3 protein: CASSVPRTGAGNTIYF. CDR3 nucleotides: TGTGCCAGCAGCGTACCCCGGACAGGGGCCGGAAACACCATATATTTT. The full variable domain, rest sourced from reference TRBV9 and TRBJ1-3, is DSGVTQTPKHLITATGQRVTLRCSPRSGDLSVYWYQQSLDQGLQFLIQYYNGEERAKGNILERFSAQQFPDLHSELNLSSLELGDSALYFCASSVPRTGAGNTIYFGEGSWLTVV.

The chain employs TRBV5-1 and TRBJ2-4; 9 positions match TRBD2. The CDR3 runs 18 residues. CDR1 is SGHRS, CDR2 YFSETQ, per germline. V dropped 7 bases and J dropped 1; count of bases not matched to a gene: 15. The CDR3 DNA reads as TGCGCCAGCGCGACTGCCGCCGGGACTAGCTATGCCAAAAACATTCAGTACTTC. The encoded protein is CASATAAGTSYAKNIQYF.

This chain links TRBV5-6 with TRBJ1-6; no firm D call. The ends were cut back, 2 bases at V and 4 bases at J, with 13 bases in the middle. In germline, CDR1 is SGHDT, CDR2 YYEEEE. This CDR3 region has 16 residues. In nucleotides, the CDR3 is TGTGCCAGCAGCTTTTTCCGGCAGAATTATAATTCACCCCTCCACTTT. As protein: CASSFFRQNYNSPLHF.

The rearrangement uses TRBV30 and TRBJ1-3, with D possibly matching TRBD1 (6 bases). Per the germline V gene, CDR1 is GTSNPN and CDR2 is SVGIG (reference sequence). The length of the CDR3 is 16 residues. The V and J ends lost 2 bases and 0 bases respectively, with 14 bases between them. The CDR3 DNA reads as TGTGCCTGGAGTAAGGATGGACAGCACTCTGGAAACACCATATATTTT. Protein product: CAWSKDGQHSGNTIYF.

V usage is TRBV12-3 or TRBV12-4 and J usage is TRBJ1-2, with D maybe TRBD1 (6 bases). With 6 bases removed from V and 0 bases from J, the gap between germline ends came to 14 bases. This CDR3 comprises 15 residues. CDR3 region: CASSPGQTPNYGYTF. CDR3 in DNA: TGTGCCAGCAGCCCAGGACAGACCCCTAACTATGGCTACACCTTC.

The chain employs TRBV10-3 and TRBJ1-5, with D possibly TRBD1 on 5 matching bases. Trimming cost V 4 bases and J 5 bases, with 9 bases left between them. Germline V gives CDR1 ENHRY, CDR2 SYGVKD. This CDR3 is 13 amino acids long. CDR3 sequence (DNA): TGTGCCATCAGTGCCGACAGATATCAGCCCCAGCATTTT. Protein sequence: CAISADRYQPQHF.

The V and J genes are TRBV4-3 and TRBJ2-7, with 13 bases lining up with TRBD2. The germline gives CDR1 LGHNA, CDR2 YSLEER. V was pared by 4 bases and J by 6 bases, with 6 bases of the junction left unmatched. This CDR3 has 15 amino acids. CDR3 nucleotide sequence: TGCGCCAGCAGCCCGCGACTAGCGGGGGGTGGCGAGCAGTACTTC. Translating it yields CASSPRLAGGGEQYF.

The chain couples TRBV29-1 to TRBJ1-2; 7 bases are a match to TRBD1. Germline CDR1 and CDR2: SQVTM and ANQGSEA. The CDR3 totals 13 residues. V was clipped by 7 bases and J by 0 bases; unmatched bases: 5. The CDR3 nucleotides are TGCAGCGGGGGGACAGAGACTAACTATGGCTACACCTTC. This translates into CSGGTETNYGYTF. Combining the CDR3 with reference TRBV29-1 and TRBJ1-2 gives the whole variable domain SAVISQKPSRDICQRGTSLTIQCQVDSQVTMMFWYRQQPGQSLTLIATANQGSEATYESGFVIDKFPISRPNLTFSTLTVSNMSPEDSSIYLCSGGTETNYGYTFGSGTRLTVV.